This T cell receptor (beta chain) appears in the sequencing data of a study of early T cells in non-severe SARS-CoV-2 infection. Study-level points and caveats: Private and CD4 specificities were missed by VDJdb matching, skewed to anti-spike CD8.

Attachment of unique molecular identifiers to individual cDNA molecules was performed. TCRdb itself ran the 5' RACE reads through MiXCR, one entry per CDR3 protein. The sample lists approximately 50,000 distinct CDR3 sequences, around 8% occurring once. The CDR3 has 20 amino acids, counting both end residues. This clonotype has at least ten counts. Antigen: not known. The DNA is left out, because the CDR3 cannot be placed on it with certainty; the CDR3 is given as TCRdb lists it. The TCR comes from an adult who was a healthcare worker with PCR-confirmed SARS-CoV-2 infection or an uninfected control (not recorded which). The source material was whole blood. V usage is TRBV7-5 and J usage is TRBJ2-1; no DNA check was done on the table's D call, TRBD2. TRBV7-5 is termed a pseudogene. The CDR3 reads CISVPEDGTSGSVAYNEQFF.